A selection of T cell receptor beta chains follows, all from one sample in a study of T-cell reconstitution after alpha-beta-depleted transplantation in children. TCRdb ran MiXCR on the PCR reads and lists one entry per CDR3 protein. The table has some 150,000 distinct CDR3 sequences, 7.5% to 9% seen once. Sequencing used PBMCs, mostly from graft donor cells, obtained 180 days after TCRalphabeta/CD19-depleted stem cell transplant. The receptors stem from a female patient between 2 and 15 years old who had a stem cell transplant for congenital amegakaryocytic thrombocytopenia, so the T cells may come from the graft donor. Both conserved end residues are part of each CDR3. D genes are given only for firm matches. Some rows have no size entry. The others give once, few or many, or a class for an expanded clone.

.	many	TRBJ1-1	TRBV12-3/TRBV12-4	TGTGCCAGCAGTTTAGGCCAGGGTGGGGGAAGGACTGAAGCTTTCTTT	CASSLGQGGGRTEAFF
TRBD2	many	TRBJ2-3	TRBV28	TGTGCCAGCAGTTTAGTAACGAGCGGGAGGGCCAGGGATACGCAGTATTTT	CASSLVTSGRARDTQYF
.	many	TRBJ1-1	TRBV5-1	TGCGCCAGCAGCTTGGGCGGGGATACCATGAACACTGAAGCTTTCTTT	CASSLGGDTMNTEAFF
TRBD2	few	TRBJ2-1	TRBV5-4	TGTGCCAGCAGTCTAGCGGGATATAGGAATGAGCAGTTCTTC	CASSLAGYRNEQFF
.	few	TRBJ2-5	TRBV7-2	TGTGCCAGCAGCTTAGGGGTTGAAGAGACCCAGTACTTC	CASSLGVEETQYF
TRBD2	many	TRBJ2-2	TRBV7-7	TGTGCCACCACCGCTTGGGGGGGCACCGGGGAGCTGTTTTTT	CATTAWGGTGELFF
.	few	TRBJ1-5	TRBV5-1	TGCGCCAGCAGCTTGGAGCGGGAGTTCCAGCCCCAGCATTTT	CASSLEREFQPQHF
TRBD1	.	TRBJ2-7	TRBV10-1	TGCGCCAGCAGTGCGACCAAGACAGGGAACTGGTACGAGCAGTACTTC	CASSATKTGNWYEQYF
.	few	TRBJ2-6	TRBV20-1	TGCAGTGCTATCTCAGGACTTTCTGGGGCCAACGTCCTGACTTTC	CSAISGLSGANVLTF
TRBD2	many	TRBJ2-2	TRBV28	TGTGCCAGCACCACCCCGCGGGGGGCGAGGACCGGGGAGCTGTTTTTT	CASTTPRGARTGELFF
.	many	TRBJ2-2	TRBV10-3	TGTGCCATCAGGAGGATGGGGGGAGGCGGGGAGCTGTTTTTT	CAIRRMGGGGELFF
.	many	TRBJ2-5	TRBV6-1	TGTGCCAGCAGTGAAGTACAGGGTGGGACCCAGTACTTC	CASSEVQGGTQYF
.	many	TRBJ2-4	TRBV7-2	TGTGCCACCGGAGGGGGGGGAGCCAAAAACATTCAGTACTTC	CATGGGGAKNIQYF
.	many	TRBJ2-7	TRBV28	TGTGCCAGCAGTTTCTTCAATTTGCGGGTGGGGAGGGAGCAGTACTTC	CASSFFNLRVGREQYF
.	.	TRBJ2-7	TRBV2	TGTGCCAGCAGAGTCGACAGACTCGGGGGCGAGCAGTACTTC	CASRVDRLGGEQYF
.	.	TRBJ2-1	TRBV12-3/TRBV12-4	TGTGCCAGCAGCCCTCCCCCCGCGAATCTAAATGAGCAGTTCTTC	CASSPPPANLNEQFF
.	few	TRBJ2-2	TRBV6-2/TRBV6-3	TGTGCCAGCAGTTTGAGTCAGACCACCGGGGAGCTGTTTTTT	CASSLSQTTGELFF
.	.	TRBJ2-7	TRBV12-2	TGTGCAAGTCGCTTACGGGACAGGATTTCCTACGAGCAGTACTTC	CASRLRDRISYEQYF
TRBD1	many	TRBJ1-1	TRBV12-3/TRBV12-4	TGTGCCAGCAATCAACCCCAGACAGGGAGAACTGAAGCTTTCTTT	CASNQPQTGRTEAFF
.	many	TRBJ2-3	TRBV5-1	TGCGCCAGCAGCTCGGACAGTAGCACAGATACGCAGTATTTT	CASSSDSSTDTQYF
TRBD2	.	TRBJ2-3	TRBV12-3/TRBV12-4	TGTGCCAGCAATCACCGGGACTACTACACAGATACGCAGTATTTT	CASNHRDYYTDTQYF
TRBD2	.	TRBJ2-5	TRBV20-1	TGCAGTGCGATTCAGGGACTAGCGGGGGGAGAGACCCAGTACTTC	CSAIQGLAGGETQYF
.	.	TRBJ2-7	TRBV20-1	TGCAGTGCAAAGAGCCGCAAGGGATACGAGCAGTACTTC	CSAKSRKGYEQYF
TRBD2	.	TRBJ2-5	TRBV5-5	TGTGCCAGCACCGTCAGCGGGGCCCCGAGGGAGACCCAGTACTTC	CASTVSGAPRETQYF
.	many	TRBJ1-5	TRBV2	TGTGCCAGCATTGGGGAGAGCAATCAGCCCCAGCATTTT	CASIGESNQPQHF
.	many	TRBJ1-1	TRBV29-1	TGCAGCGTTGAAGGGGGGGGGAAACGGGCTTTCTTT	CSVEGGGKRAFF
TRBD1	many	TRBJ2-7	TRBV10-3	TGTGCCATCAGTGAGTCGCGTCAGGGGACAGCCTACGAGCAGTACTTC	CAISESRQGTAYEQYF
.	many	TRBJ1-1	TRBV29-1	TGCAGCGGCTGGGTAGGGCAGAACACTGAAGCTTTCTTT	CSGWVGQNTEAFF
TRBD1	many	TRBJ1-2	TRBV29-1	TGCAACCCCTCGGGGGACAGCCTATTTTACGGCTACACCTTC	CNPSGDSLFYGYTF
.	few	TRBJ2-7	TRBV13	TGTGCCAGCAGCTTGCGTCATACCTACGAGCAGTACTTC	CASSLRHTYEQYF
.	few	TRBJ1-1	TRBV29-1	TGCAGCGTTGGGTTAGGTATCAACACTGAAGCTTTCTTT	CSVGLGINTEAFF
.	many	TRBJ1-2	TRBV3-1	TGTGCCAGCAGCGGACCATCTCGTCCCGGCTACACCTTC	CASSGPSRPGYTF
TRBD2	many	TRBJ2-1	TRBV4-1	TGCGCCAGCAGCCAAGTTTATCTAGCGGGGGTCTACAATGAGCAGTTCTTC	CASSQVYLAGVYNEQFF
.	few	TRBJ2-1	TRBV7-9	TGTGCCAGCAGCTTATGGGATTTGAGAGAGCAGTTCTTC	CASSLWDLREQFF
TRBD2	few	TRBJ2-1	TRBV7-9	TGTGCCAGCAGCTTCACTAGCGGGAGTTACAATGAGCAGTTCTTC	CASSFTSGSYNEQFF
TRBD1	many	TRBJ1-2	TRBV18	TGTGCCAGCTCACCGCTCAAGACAGGGCTCACCTTC	CASSPLKTGLTF
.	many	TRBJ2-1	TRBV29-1	TGCAGCGTTGAAGAACACGTAGCAAATGAGCAGTTCTTC	CSVEEHVANEQFF
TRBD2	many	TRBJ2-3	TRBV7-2	TGTGCCAGCAGCTCTGACGGGGGGGGCACAGATACGCAGTATTTT	CASSSDGGGTDTQYF
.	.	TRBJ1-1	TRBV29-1	TGCAGCGTTGCTGGGCGTACGAACACTGAAGCTTTCTTT	CSVAGRTNTEAFF
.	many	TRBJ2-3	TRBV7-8	TGTGCCAGCAGCTTAGCCCTCCCAGGGTCAGATACGCAGTATTTT	CASSLALPGSDTQYF
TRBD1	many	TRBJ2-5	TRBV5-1	TGCGCCAGCAGCTTGGCCCTGACAGGGGGGGAGACCCAGTACTTC	CASSLALTGGETQYF
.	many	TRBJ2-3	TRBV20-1	TGCAGTGCTAGCCCCTTTTTCCGGGCTGATACGCAGTATTTT	CSASPFFRADTQYF
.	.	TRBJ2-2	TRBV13	TGTGCCAGGGGCCAGGGACTCCCCTGCCGGGAGCTGTTTTTT	CARGQGLPCRELFF
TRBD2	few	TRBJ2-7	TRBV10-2	TGCGCCAGCAGTACTAGCGGGAGGGGCCACGAGCAGTACTTC	CASSTSGRGHEQYF
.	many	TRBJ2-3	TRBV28	TGTGCCAGCCTCCCCGCCGGAGGTAGCACAGATACGCAGTATTTT	CASLPAGGSTDTQYF
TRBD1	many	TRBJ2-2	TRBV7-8	TGTGCCAGCAGTGAGGGACAGGTGACCACCGGGGAGCTGTTTTTT	CASSEGQVTTGELFF
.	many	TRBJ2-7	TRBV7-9	TGTGCCAGCAGCTTGGGTACCCTCCGAGAGCAGTACTTC	CASSLGTLREQYF
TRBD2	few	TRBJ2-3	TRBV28	TGTGCCAGCAGGGACCAAAGCGGGAGGAAGGCAGATACGCAGTATTTT	CASRDQSGRKADTQYF
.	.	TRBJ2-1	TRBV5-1	TGCGCCAGCAGCTTGGTTCGGGGGAGCTCCTACAATGAGCAGTTCTTC	CASSLVRGSSYNEQFF
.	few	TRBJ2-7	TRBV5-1	TGCGCCAGCAGCCCAGGGCGGTTCTACGAGCAGTACTTC	CASSPGRFYEQYF
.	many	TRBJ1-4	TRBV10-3	TGTGCCATCAGTGAGTACAGGAGTGAAAAACTGTTTTTT	CAISEYRSEKLFF
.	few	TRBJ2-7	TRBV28	TGTGCCAGCAGCCCCGGGACCCCCTCCTACGAGCAGTACTTC	CASSPGTPSYEQYF
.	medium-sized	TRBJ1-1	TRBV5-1	TGCGCCAGCAGCTTGATGCCCGGGAACACTGAAGCTTTCTTT	CASSLMPGNTEAFF
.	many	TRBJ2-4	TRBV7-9	TGTGCCAGCAGCTCCGGAGTTGTAGTAGCCAAAAACATTCAGTACTTC	CASSSGVVVAKNIQYF
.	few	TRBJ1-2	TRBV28	TGTGCCAGCAGTCTGCCAGATGGCTACACCTTC	CASSLPDGYTF
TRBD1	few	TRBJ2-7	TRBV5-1	TGCGCCAGCAGCTTGGAGGGACAGACAGCCTACGAGCAGTACTTC	CASSLEGQTAYEQYF